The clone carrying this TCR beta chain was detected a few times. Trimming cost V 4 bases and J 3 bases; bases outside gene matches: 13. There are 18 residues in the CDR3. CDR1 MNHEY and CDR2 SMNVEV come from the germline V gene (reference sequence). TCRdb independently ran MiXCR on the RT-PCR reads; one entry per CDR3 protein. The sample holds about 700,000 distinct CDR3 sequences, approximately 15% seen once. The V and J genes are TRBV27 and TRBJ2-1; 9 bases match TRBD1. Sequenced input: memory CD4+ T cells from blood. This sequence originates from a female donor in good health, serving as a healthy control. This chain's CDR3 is CASSYRDRVAGDYNEQFF. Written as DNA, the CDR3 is TGTGCCAGCAGTTACCGGGACAGGGTGGCGGGAGACTACAATGAGCAGTTCTTC.